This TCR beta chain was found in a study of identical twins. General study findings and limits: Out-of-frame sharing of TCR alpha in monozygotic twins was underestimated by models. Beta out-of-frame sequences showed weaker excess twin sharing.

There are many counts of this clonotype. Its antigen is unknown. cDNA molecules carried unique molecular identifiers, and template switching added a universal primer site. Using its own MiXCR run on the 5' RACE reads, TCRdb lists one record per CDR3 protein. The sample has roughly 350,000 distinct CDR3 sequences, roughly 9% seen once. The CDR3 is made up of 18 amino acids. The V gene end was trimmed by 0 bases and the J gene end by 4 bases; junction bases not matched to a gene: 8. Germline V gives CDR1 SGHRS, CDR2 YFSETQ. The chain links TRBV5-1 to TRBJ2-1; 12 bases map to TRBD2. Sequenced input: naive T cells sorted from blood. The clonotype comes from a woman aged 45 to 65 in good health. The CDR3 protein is CASSLGLLAGGRYNEQFF. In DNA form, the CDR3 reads TGCGCCAGCAGCTTGGGGTTACTAGCGGGAGGAAGGTACAATGAGCAGTTCTTC.